This TCR beta chain was sequenced in a study of cytomegalovirus exposure and HLA in healthy donors. Findings and caveats of the study: Later analysis revealed greater clonal expansion in HLA-associated TCR beta chains than in equally common others. In a later analysis, HLA-C alleles had the fewest associated TCRs, DRB1 alleles the most. Researchers reported that a few CMV-associated chains were confirmed in vitro as CMV antigen-specific.

The PCR employed 60 Vbeta primers together with 13 Jbeta primers. Assay: immunoSEQ multiplex PCR; the TCRdb copy retains only in-frame clones and omits some. The sample includes 200,000 or so clones, 80% to 85% seen only once; the top ten take 6.5%. The germline V gene has CDR1 MGHRA and CDR2 YSYEKL. The V end was cut by 1 base, the J end by 1 base, with 11 bases between. The CDR3 length is 17 residues. Details on this clone: Its cognate antigen is unknown.

The origin of this receptor is a woman between 50 and 59 years old in good health and CMV-seropositive. The material sequenced was PBMCs. The chain has TRBV4-1 and TRBJ2-6; the D gene is possibly TRBD2 (5 bases). CDR3 amino acids: CASSQVGEESGANVLTF. The CDR3 bases are TGCGCCAGCAGCCAAGTCGGGGAAGAATCTGGGGCCAACGTCCTGACTTTC.